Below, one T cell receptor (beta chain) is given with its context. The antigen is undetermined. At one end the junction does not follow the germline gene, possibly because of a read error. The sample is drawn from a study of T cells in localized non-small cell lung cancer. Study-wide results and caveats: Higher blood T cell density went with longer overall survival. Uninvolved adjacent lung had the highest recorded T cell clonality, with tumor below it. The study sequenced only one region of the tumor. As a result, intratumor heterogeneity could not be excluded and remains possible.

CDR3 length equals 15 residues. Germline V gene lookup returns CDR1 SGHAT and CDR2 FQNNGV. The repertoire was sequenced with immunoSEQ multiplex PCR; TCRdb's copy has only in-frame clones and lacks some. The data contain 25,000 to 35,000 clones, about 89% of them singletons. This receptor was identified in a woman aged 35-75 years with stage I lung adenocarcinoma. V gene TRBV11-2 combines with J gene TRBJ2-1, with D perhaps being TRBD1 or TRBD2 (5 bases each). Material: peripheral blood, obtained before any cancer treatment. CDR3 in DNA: TGTGCCAGCAGCTTGTCCCGTCGGGGCTACAATGGGCAGTTCTTC. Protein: CASSLSRRGYNGQFF.